This T cell receptor (beta chain) comes out of a study of PD-1 and CTLA-4 blockade in melanoma. Sequencing was performed with immunoSEQ multiplex PCR; in TCRdb, only in-frame clones are kept and a portion is missing. Among tens of thousands of clones, around 93% were seen once, and the ten largest hold 7% to 9.5%. This sequence originates from a human donor with melanoma. Source: CD8+ T cells from peripheral blood, taken from a patient given anti-PD-1 treatment.

CDR3 protein: CASSFGGGTEAFF. CDR3 nucleotide sequence: TGCGCCAGCAGCTTCGGCGGGGGGACTGAAGCTTTCTTT. The chain combines TRBV5-1 with TRBJ1-1; the D gene is possibly TRBD1 (5 bases). The CDR3 length is 13 residues. V gave up 2 bases and J gave up 5 bases, with 10 bases separating them. CDR1 and CDR2 from the germline V gene are SGHRS and YFSETQ.